These 26 T cell receptor beta chains were all obtained from the same sample, sequenced in a study of cytomegalovirus exposure and HLA in healthy donors. The PCR ran on 60 Vbeta and 13 Jbeta primers. Sequencing used immunoSEQ multiplex PCR; TCRdb keeps in-frame clones, though not all of them. The table includes roughly 150,000 clones, 60% to 80% detected once. The sequenced sample was PBMCs. These TCRs come from a male donor in good health and CMV-seronegative.

With respect to this clone: At one end, the junction sequence differs from germline, possibly due to a read error. The chain carries TRBV7-9 and TRBJ2-7; the match to TRBD2 covers 9 bases. The CDR3 is made up of 15 amino acids. From germline, CDR1 is SEHNR and CDR2 FQNEAQ (reference sequence). CDR3 coding DNA: TGTTCCAGCAGCTTAGGTGCGGGAGGGGCTGGGGAGCAGTACTTC. Amino acids: CSSSLGAGGAGEQYF.

The chain couples TRBV7-2 to TRBJ1-5; maybe TRBD1 (5 bases). The CDR3 covers 16 residues. Germline CDR1 SGHTA, CDR2 FQGNSA. Deletions cut 0 bases from V and 1 base from J, with 10 bases between. The CDR3 DNA follows: TGTGCCAGCAGCTTAGCAGGGGTTAAGAGCAATCAGCCCCAGCATTTT. This codes for CASSLAGVKSNQPQHF.

The chain joins TRBV25-1 to TRBJ2-2, with TRBD2 matching 11 bases. Germline CDR1 MGHDK, CDR2 SYGVNS. V dropped 5 bases and J dropped 7; count of bases not matched to a gene: 6. The CDR3 contains 15 residues. CDR3: CASSKLAGGLGELFF. The CDR3 DNA is TGTGCCAGCAGTAAGCTAGCGGGGGGCCTCGGGGAGCTGTTTTTT.

This chain links TRBV27 with TRBJ1-6; weak D call: TRBD1 (6 bases). The germline gives CDR1 MNHEY, CDR2 SMNVEV (reference sequence). Trimming shortened V by 3 bases and J by 6 bases, and 12 bases separated the two germline ends. The CDR3 has 15 amino acids. CDR3 sequence (DNA): TGTGCCAGCAGTTTTGGACAGAGAGTTAATTCACCCCTCCACTTT. This translates into CASSFGQRVNSPLHF.

This clone was counted once. V is TRBV6-6 and J is TRBJ1-1; D gene unclear. There are 13 residues in the CDR3. Trimming took off 2 bases at V and 3 bases at J, with 7 bases between the two ends. The germline CDR1 and CDR2 sequences are MNHNY and SVGAGI (reference sequence). In DNA, the CDR3 is TGTGCCAGCAGTTACCAGAGGGACACTGAAGCTTTCTTT. Its protein is CASSYQRDTEAFF.

This chain uses TRBV18 with TRBJ1-1; 7 positions match TRBD1. This CDR3 region has 14 residues. Trimming took 8 bases from V and 0 from J; bases not matched to a gene: 6. The V gene's germline CDR1 is KGHSH and CDR2 LQKENI. The CDR3 DNA reads TGTGCCAGCGCATTACAGGGGATGAACACTGAAGCTTTCTTT. Translation: CASALQGMNTEAFF.

The chain links TRBV7-9 to TRBJ1-1; D is uncertain. The CDR3 is 13 residues long. Germline CDR1 reads SEHNR; CDR2 reads FQNEAQ (reference sequence). V lost 6 bases and J lost 5, with 13 bases in between. The CDR3 DNA follows: TGTGCCAGCAGAAAAGCCGGGGAAACTGAAGCTTTCTTT. Amino acid sequence: CASRKAGETEAFF.

The chain recombines TRBV20-1 with TRBJ2-5; D gene ambiguous. The CDR3 extends over 11 amino acids. Trimming stripped 3 bases from V and 5 bases from J, with 7 bases between. The germline V gene encodes CDR1 DFQATT and CDR2 SNEGSKA (reference sequence). In DNA form, the CDR3 reads TGCAGTGCTAGTCCCCTGGAGACCCAGTACTTC. This translates into CSASPLETQYF.

The chain uses TRBV27 and TRBJ2-7; TRBD1 is a possible D gene (5 bases). V was shortened by 3 bases and J by 6 bases, with 15 bases between the two germline ends. CDR3 size: 14 residues. Germline V gene lookup returns CDR1 MNHEY and CDR2 SMNVEV (reference sequence). The CDR3, as DNA: TGTGCCAGCAGTTTCACCCCAGGGAACGGCGAGCAGTACTTC. This gives the protein CASSFTPGNGEQYF.

The chain joins TRBV11-3 to TRBJ1-1; TRBD1 is a possible D gene (5 bases). This CDR3 region has 13 residues. V was clipped by 5 bases and J by 0 bases, with 7 bases between them. Germline loops: CDR1 SGHNT, CDR2 YENEEA. CDR3 sequence (DNA): TGTGCCAGCAGCCGACAGATGAACACTGAAGCTTTCTTT. Translation: CASSRQMNTEAFF.

V gene TRBV18 combines with J gene TRBJ2-1; the D gene is possibly TRBD2 (5 bases). From germline, CDR1 is KGHSH and CDR2 LQKENI. This CDR3 has 14 residues. The V and J ends lost 6 bases and 7 bases respectively, with 16 bases between them. The chain's CDR3 is CASSPGSEENEQFF. In DNA form, the CDR3 reads TGTGCCAGCTCGCCGGGATCCGAGGAGAATGAGCAGTTCTTC.

The rearrangement uses TRBV7-8 and TRBJ1-1, with D unresolved. Germline V gives CDR1 SGHVS, CDR2 FQNEAQ. Trimming took 5 bases from V and 4 from J, leaving 11 bases between them. The CDR3 runs to 13 residues. CDR3 in amino acids: CASSTRTGTEAFF. CDR3 nucleotide sequence: TGTGCCAGCAGCACCCGGACTGGCACTGAAGCTTTCTTT.

The chain employs TRBV5-1 and TRBJ2-7; 9 nucleotides agree with TRBD1. The CDR3 runs to 16 residues. CDR1 and CDR2 (germline): SGHRS, YFSETQ. V lost 0 bases, J lost 6 bases, and 10 bases stayed unmatched. CDR3 amino acids: CASSLGPSGQGREQYF. Here the CDR3 DNA reads TGCGCCAGCAGCTTGGGACCCTCAGGACAGGGGCGCGAGCAGTACTTC.

The chain has TRBV5-8 and TRBJ2-1, with a tentative D call TRBD2 (5 bases). V lost 7 bases, J lost 2 bases, and 13 bases lay in between. Germline assignment: CDR1 SGHTS and CDR2 YDEGEE. The CDR3 is 14 amino acids. CDR3 amino acids: CASHGRETYNEQFF. The CDR3 DNA follows: TGTGCCAGCCACGGACGGGAAACCTACAATGAGCAGTTCTTC.

The chain joins TRBV5-1 to TRBJ1-1, with 7 bases that match TRBD1. The CDR3 contains 19 residues. The V and J ends lost 2 bases and 0 bases, in that order; junction bases with no gene match: 16. CDR1 is SGHRS and CDR2 is YFSETQ in the germline V gene. Here the CDR3 DNA reads TGCGCCAGCAGCTTACTCCTAACCCGGGACAGCCACCTGAACACTGAAGCTTTCTTT. Translation gives CASSLLLTRDSHLNTEAFF.

This clone showed up just once. DNA for the CDR3: TGTGCTAGTGGTTTGGTACTAACGGGGGGCTCCTACAATGAGCAGTTCTTC. The encoded protein is CASGLVLTGGSYNEQFF. The chain combines TRBV12-5 with TRBJ2-1, with 7 bases matching TRBD2. CDR1 LGHNT and CDR2 FRNRAP come from the germline V gene. The CDR3 is made up of 17 amino acids. Unmatched junction bases numbered 5, after V lost 0 bases and J lost 0 bases.

V gene TRBV5-6 combines with J gene TRBJ2-6, with D unresolved. V shed 4 bases and J shed 2 bases, with 16 bases lying between them. Germline values: CDR1 SGHDT, CDR2 YYEEEE. The CDR3 consists of 17 residues. DNA for the CDR3: TGTGCCAGCAGCCTGATGTTTTTGCGTACTGGGGCCAACGTCCTGACTTTC. It specifies CASSLMFLRTGANVLTF.

CDR3 loop: CASSSTGGPDTQYF. CDR3 coding DNA: TGTGCCAGCAGCTCGACAGGGGGCCCAGATACGCAGTATTTT. The rearrangement joins TRBV7-3 to TRBJ2-3; 10 bases fit TRBD1. V dropped 4 bases and J dropped 4; count of bases not matched to a gene: 2. Per the germline V gene, CDR1 is SGHTA and CDR2 is FQGTGA. The CDR3 is made up of 14 amino acids.

V is TRBV9 and J is TRBJ1-2, with D unclear. The V and J ends lost 0 bases and 8 bases respectively, with 11 bases between them. Per germline, CDR1 SGDLS and CDR2 YYNGEE. There are 13 residues in the CDR3. CDR3 DNA sequence: TGTGCCAGCAGCGTAGGATCAGCGGGGGGCTACACCTTC. Translated: CASSVGSAGGYTF.

The V gene is TRBV18, the J gene TRBJ1-2, with D tentatively TRBD1 (5 bases). Germline V gene data show CDR1 as KGHSH and CDR2 as LQKENI. V was clipped by 3 bases and J by 4 bases, with 12 bases between them. This CDR3 is built from 14 residues. CDR3 in amino acids: CASSPDQGTYGYTF. The CDR3 bases are TGTGCCAGCTCACCGGACCAGGGAACCTATGGCTACACCTTC.

Of note for this clone: Other DNA sequences in the same sample also yield this CDR3. The genes are TRBV6-6 and TRBJ2-7; the match to TRBD1 covers 7 bases. V gave up 6 bases and J gave up 5 bases; unmatched junction bases: 1. The CDR3 sequence is 11 residues long. Germline V CDR1 and CDR2: MNHNY, SVGAGI (reference sequence). The CDR3 DNA follows: TGTGCCAGCAGCCAGGGGGACGAGCAGTACTTC. It yields the protein CASSQGDEQYF.

This chain joins TRBV5-1 and TRBJ1-3; 7 bases line up with TRBD1. The CDR3 totals 16 residues. After removal of 6 bases from V and 0 bases from J, the junction contained 9 bases not matched to a gene. Per the germline V gene, CDR1 is SGHRS and CDR2 is YFSETQ. DNA of the CDR3: TGCGCCAGCAATCCCGGGACAGCTTTCTCTGGAAACACCATATATTTT. The encoded protein is CASNPGTAFSGNTIYF. Together with reference TRBV5-1 and TRBJ1-3, the CDR3 gives the full variable domain: KAGVTQTPRYLIKTRGQQVTLSCSPISGHRSVSWYQQTPGQGLQFLFEYFSETQRNKGNFPGRFSGRQFSNSRSEMNVSTLELGDSALYLCASNPGTAFSGNTIYFGEGSWLTVV.

V is TRBV4-2 and J is TRBJ1-2; 7 bases map to TRBD1. Unmatched junction bases numbered 3, after V lost 0 bases and J lost 8 bases. The CDR3 has 13 residues. Germline lookup yields CDR1 LGHNA and CDR2 YNFKEQ. CDR3 nucleotide sequence: TGTGCCAGCAGCCAAGAGACAGGGAGAGGCTACACCTTC. As protein: CASSQETGRGYTF.

In its sample, this clone was seen a few times. The gene calls are TRBV21-1 and TRBJ2-1; whether TRBD1, the table's D call, matches the DNA was not checked. TRBV21-1 is reported as a pseudogene. CDR3 size: 16 residues. CDR3 sequence (DNA): TGTGCCAGCAGCAAAGCGGCCAGGGCTTACTACAATGAGCAGTTCTTC. It specifies CASSKAARAYYNEQFF.

This sequence joins TRBV7-2 and TRBJ1-2; 8 bases line up with TRBD1. The CDR3 consists of 14 residues. Germline CDR1 is SGHTA and CDR2 is FQGNSA. The J segment lost 4 bases and the V segment lost 4 bases, leaving 5 bases of the junction unmatched. The CDR3 loop is CASSSSGGSYGYTF. The CDR3 DNA reads TGTGCCAGCAGCTCGTCAGGGGGCAGCTATGGCTACACCTTC.

The chain uses TRBV4-1 and TRBJ2-3, with 13 nucleotides matching TRBD2. Germline V lookup: CDR1 MGHRA, CDR2 YSYEKL. V trimming: 3 bases; J trimming: 9 bases; junction bases outside the gene matches: 15. The CDR3 is made up of 18 amino acids. The CDR3 here is CASSQFTGTSGATTTQYF. In DNA, the CDR3 is TGCGCCAGCAGCCAGTTTACCGGGACTAGCGGGGCCACAACCACGCAGTATTTT.